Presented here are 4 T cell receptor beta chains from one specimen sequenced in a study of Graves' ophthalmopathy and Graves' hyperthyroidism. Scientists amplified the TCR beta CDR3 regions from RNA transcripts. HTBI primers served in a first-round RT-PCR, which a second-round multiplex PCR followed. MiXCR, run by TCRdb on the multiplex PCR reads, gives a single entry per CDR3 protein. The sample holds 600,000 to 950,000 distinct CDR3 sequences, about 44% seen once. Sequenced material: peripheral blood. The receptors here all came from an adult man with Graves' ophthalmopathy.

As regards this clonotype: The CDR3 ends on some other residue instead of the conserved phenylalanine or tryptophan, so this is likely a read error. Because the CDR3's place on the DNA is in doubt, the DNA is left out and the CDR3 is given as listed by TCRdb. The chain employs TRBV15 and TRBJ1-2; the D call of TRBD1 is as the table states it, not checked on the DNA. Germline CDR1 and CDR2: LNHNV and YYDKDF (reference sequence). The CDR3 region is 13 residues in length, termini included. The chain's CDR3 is CATSAYPGHLYIL.

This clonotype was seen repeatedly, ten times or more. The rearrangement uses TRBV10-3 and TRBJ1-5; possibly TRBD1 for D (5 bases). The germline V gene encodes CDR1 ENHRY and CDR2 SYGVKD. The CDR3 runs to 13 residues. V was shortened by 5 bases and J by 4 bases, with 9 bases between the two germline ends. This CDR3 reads CAISIQDNQPQHF. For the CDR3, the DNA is TGTGCCATCAGTATACAGGATAATCAGCCCCAGCATTTT.

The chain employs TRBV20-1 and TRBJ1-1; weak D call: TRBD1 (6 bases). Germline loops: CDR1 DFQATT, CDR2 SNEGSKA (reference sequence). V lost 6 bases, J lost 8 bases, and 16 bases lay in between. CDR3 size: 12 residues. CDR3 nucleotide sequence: TGCAGTGCAAAGAGCCCGGGGGCCGAAGCTTTCTTT. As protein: CSAKSPGAEAFF.

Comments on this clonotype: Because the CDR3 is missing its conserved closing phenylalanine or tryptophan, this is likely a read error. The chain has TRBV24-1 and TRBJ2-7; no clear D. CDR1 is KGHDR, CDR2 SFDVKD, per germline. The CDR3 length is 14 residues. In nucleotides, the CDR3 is TGTACCACCAGTGATGGCGGCCGCTCCTACGAGCAGTACATC. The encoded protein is CTTSDGGRSYEQYI.